The entry below describes one T cell receptor beta chain. This record comes from a study of T cell changes during pregnancy in multiple sclerosis. The CDR3 spans 16 residues. In germline, CDR1 is MNHEY, CDR2 SMNVEV (reference sequence). V gave up 7 bases and J gave up 0 bases; unmatched junction bases: 10. The method was immunoSEQ multiplex PCR; TCRdb's version includes in-frame clones alone and lacks a portion of them. The profile shows about 110,000 clones, just under 95% of them singletons. The chain uses TRBV27 and TRBJ1-1; TRBD1 matches 8 bases. The TCR originated in a female donor with multiple sclerosis, enrolled in a pregnancy study. Sequenced here: peripheral blood, sampled after pregnancy. The CDR3 region is CASIGQGRPLNTEAFF. Written as DNA, the CDR3 is TGTGCCAGCATCGGACAGGGCCGTCCCCTGAACACTGAAGCTTTCTTT.